A single sample is the source of the 32 T cell receptor beta chains below, sequenced in a study of cytomegalovirus exposure and HLA in healthy donors. Method: immunoSEQ multiplex PCR; TCRdb's copy keeps in-frame clones and lacks some. Of under 300,000 clones listed, approximately 84% were seen once; the top ten hold around 1.3%. Sequenced: PBMCs. The receptor set was obtained from a woman aged 30 to 39 in good health and CMV-seropositive.

In its sample, this clone was seen once. V gene TRBV5-1 combines with J gene TRBJ2-7; no definite D call. Deletions cut 2 bases from V and 4 bases from J, with 7 bases between. The CDR3 has 12 amino acids. The germline V gene encodes CDR1 SGHRS and CDR2 YFSETQ. The CDR3 DNA reads as TGCGCCAGCAGCTTAAACACATACGAGCAGTACTTC. It specifies CASSLNTYEQYF.

V gene TRBV5-6 combines with J gene TRBJ2-5; 9 bases are a match to TRBD1. Germline CDR1 is SGHDT and CDR2 is YYEEEE. V shed 0 bases and J 9 bases; nucleotides not matched to a gene: 9. This CDR3 has 15 residues. Here the CDR3 DNA reads TGTGCCAGCAGCTTGGTAGGACAGGGGCCCGTGTCCCAGTACTTC. Translating it yields CASSLVGQGPVSQYF.

A single count supports this clone. The chain has TRBV7-9 and TRBJ2-5; D not certain. V was shortened by 4 bases and J by 3 bases, with 15 bases between the two germline ends. This CDR3 has 15 amino acids. CDR1 and CDR2 (germline): SEHNR, FQNEAQ (reference sequence). CDR3 region: CASSSRPRLEETQYF. The CDR3 DNA reads TGTGCCAGCAGCTCCCGCCCGCGGTTGGAAGAGACCCAGTACTTC.

V is TRBV7-8 and J is TRBJ1-5, with D perhaps matching TRBD1 (6 bases). The V gene's germline CDR1 is SGHVS and CDR2 FQNEAQ. The CDR3 consists of 17 residues. The V and J ends lost 3 bases and 0 bases respectively, with 15 bases between them. The chain's CDR3 is CASSLGQTIYSNQPQHF. DNA for the CDR3: TGTGCCAGCAGCTTGGGACAAACAATTTATAGCAATCAGCCCCAGCATTTT.

This clone was seen just once. The chain carries TRBV9 and TRBJ2-5; D call uncertain. The ends were cut back, 0 bases at V and 5 bases at J, with 11 bases in the middle. Germline V CDR1 and CDR2: SGDLS, YYNGEE. This CDR3 comprises 14 residues. The CDR3 DNA reads TGTGCCAGCAGCGTAGCTCCCGGGTCGGAGACCCAGTACTTC. Translation: CASSVAPGSETQYF.

This clone was observed a handful of times. V usage is TRBV5-1 and J usage is TRBJ2-7; 7 bases are a match to TRBD2. The CDR3 extends over 15 amino acids. Losses at the gene ends were 0 bases for V and 6 bases for J; bases not matched to a gene: 9. CDR1 is SGHRS, CDR2 YFSETQ, per germline. This CDR3 reads CASSLVSGGLAEQYF. The CDR3, as DNA: TGCGCCAGCAGCTTGGTATCGGGAGGCCTCGCCGAGCAGTACTTC.

The V call is TRBV10-1, the J call TRBJ1-1; D is undetermined. This CDR3 is 13 amino acids long. Germline lookup yields CDR1 WNHNN and CDR2 SYGVQD (reference sequence). Trimming stripped 5 bases from V and 1 base from J, with 8 bases between. Here the CDR3 DNA reads TGCGCCAGCAGTACGGGATGGAACACTGAAGCTTTCTTT. It encodes CASSTGWNTEAFF.

This clone was counted a single time. The chain couples TRBV7-2 to TRBJ2-1; the match to TRBD2 covers 14 bases. The length of the CDR3 is 17 residues. V lost 5 bases to trimming and J lost 9 bases; unmatched junction nucleotides: 12. CDR1 SGHTA and CDR2 FQGNSA come from the germline V gene. The CDR3 coding sequence is TGTGCCAGCAGCCCTACTCCGGGGGGACTAGCGGGAGTTGAGCAGTTCTTC. Translation: CASSPTPGGLAGVEQFF.

This sequence joins TRBV16 and TRBJ2-3; 8 nucleotides align to TRBD2. CDR1 is KGHSY and CDR2 is FQNENV in the germline V gene. Trimming at V came to 5 bases and at J to 3 bases, leaving 10 bases not matched to a gene. The CDR3 has 16 amino acids. CDR3 coding DNA: TGTGCCAGCAGCGAGACCAAAGCGGGAGCTACAGATACGCAGTATTTT. This codes for CASSETKAGATDTQYF.

This clone has just a few counts. V is TRBV5-1 and J is TRBJ2-7; a possible D gene is TRBD1 (6 bases). Between the trimmed V and J ends, which lost 4 bases and 5 bases, there was a span of 22 bases. CDR1 and CDR2 (germline): SGHRS, YFSETQ. CDR3 length equals 16 residues. The CDR3, as DNA: TGCGCCAGCAGCCGATCAAACCAACAGGGAGTGGACGAGCAGTACTTC. Protein product: CASSRSNQQGVDEQYF.

The chain recombines TRBV6-6 with TRBJ2-3; 7 bases line up with TRBD2. This CDR3 is built from 16 residues. Unmatched junction bases numbered 9, after V lost 2 bases and J lost 4 bases. Germline V gene sequence: CDR1 MNHNY, CDR2 SVGAGI (reference sequence). The CDR3 is CASSYQPGGPPDTQYF. The CDR3 bases are TGTGCCAGCAGTTACCAACCGGGGGGTCCCCCAGATACGCAGTATTTT.

This chain links TRBV28 with TRBJ2-7; 7 nucleotides agree with TRBD2. Per germline, CDR1 MDHEN and CDR2 SYDVKM. This CDR3 region has 10 residues. Trimming took 8 bases from V and 12 from J; bases not matched to a gene: 7. The CDR3 DNA follows: TGTGCCAGCGGATTGGGGGGGGTGTACTTC. It codes for CASGLGGVYF.

In this sample, this clone turned up a few times. This chain uses TRBV6-6 with TRBJ1-1, with D unclear. The CDR3 length is 14 residues. Germline CDR1 is MNHNY and CDR2 is SVGAGI (reference sequence). The ends were cut back, 7 bases at V and 5 bases at J, with 17 bases in the middle. CDR3 amino acids: CASNRHGEGTEAFF. The CDR3 nucleotides read TGTGCCAGCAACCGACACGGGGAAGGGACTGAAGCTTTCTTT.

The chain recombines TRBV13 with TRBJ2-1; perhaps TRBD2 as D (6 bases). This CDR3 is 15 amino acids long. V lost 5 bases and J 6 bases, leaving 17 bases between the germline ends. Germline V gene sequence: CDR1 PRHDT, CDR2 FYEKMQ (reference sequence). CDR3 sequence reads: CASSLRVAEFNEQFF. CDR3 DNA: TGTGCCAGCAGCCTGCGAGTAGCGGAGTTCAATGAGCAGTTCTTC.

The chain has TRBV10-3 and TRBJ2-7; D is perhaps TRBD1 (5 bases). V lost 0 bases, J lost 3 bases, and 18 bases lay in between. The germline V gene has CDR1 ENHRY and CDR2 SYGVKD. The CDR3 covers 17 residues. CDR3 in amino acids: CAISESKDTTYRYEQYF. CDR3 DNA: TGTGCCATCAGTGAGTCTAAGGACACCACCTATCGCTACGAGCAGTACTTC.

A single count supports this clone. CDR3 residues: CSVAWGLAGGSPGELFF. CDR3 in DNA: TGCAGCGTCGCCTGGGGACTAGCGGGGGGTAGTCCCGGGGAGCTGTTTTTT. The rearrangement links TRBV29-1 to TRBJ2-2, with TRBD2 identical over 15 bases. Germline CDR1 SQVTM, CDR2 ANQGSEA. The ends lost 6 bases at V and 6 bases at J; junction bases unmatched: 11. There are 17 residues in the CDR3.

The rearrangement uses TRBV7-2 and TRBJ2-2; the D is unclear. The V and J ends lost 1 base and 5 bases respectively, with 5 bases between them. Germline CDR1 is SGHTA and CDR2 is FQGNSA. This CDR3 has 13 residues. CDR3 DNA: TGTGCCAGCAGCTTAGACAGAACCGGGGAGCTGTTTTTT. Its translation is CASSLDRTGELFF.

J is TRBJ2-7 and V is TRBV5-1; TRBD2 is a possible D gene (5 bases). In germline, CDR1 is SGHRS, CDR2 YFSETQ. V was shortened by 1 base and J by 3 bases, with 14 bases between the two germline ends. This CDR3 is 15 amino acids long. Here the CDR3 reads CASSLSVTGFYEQYF. The CDR3 coding sequence is TGCGCCAGCAGCTTGTCCGTAACGGGGTTCTACGAGCAGTACTTC. Using reference TRBV5-1 and TRBJ2-7 for the parts outside the CDR3, the full variable domain is KAGVTQTPRYLIKTRGQQVTLSCSPISGHRSVSWYQQTPGQGLQFLFEYFSETQRNKGNFPGRFSGRQFSNSRSEMNVSTLELGDSALYLCASSLSVTGFYEQYFGPGTRLTVT.

The chain recombines TRBV6-6 with TRBJ2-1, with D possibly being TRBD1 (6 bases). From germline, CDR1 is MNHNY and CDR2 SVGAGI (reference sequence). V lost 2 bases and J 8 bases, leaving 13 bases between the germline ends. This CDR3 spans 14 amino acids. CDR3 in DNA: TGTGCCAGCAGTTACGGGCAGGGGACCCATGAGCAGTTCTTC. Its translation: CASSYGQGTHEQFF.

The chain has TRBV19 and TRBJ1-2; D call uncertain. The CDR3 contains 15 residues. V was clipped by 5 bases and J by 0 bases, with 13 bases between them. The germline V gene has CDR1 LNHDA and CDR2 SQIVND (reference sequence). CDR3 DNA: TGTGCCAGTAGTCCCACACATGGAGCTAACTATGGCTACACCTTC. Translated, it gives CASSPTHGANYGYTF.

This clone showed up just once. The rearrangement uses TRBV4-1 and TRBJ2-7, with D possibly TRBD2 on 6 matching bases. Trimming shortened V by 3 bases and J by 5 bases, and 23 bases separated the two germline ends. Per the germline V gene, CDR1 is MGHRA and CDR2 is YSYEKL. CDR3 length: 17 amino acids. The CDR3: CASSQELGSGVMNEQYF. CDR3 in DNA: TGCGCCAGCAGCCAGGAGTTGGGGTCGGGGGTGATGAACGAGCAGTACTTC.

This clone was seen just once. The V and J genes are TRBV27 and TRBJ2-1, with D possibly being TRBD2 (5 bases). Trimming removed 3 bases from V and 12 bases from J, with 9 bases in between. Germline V gene lookup returns CDR1 MNHEY and CDR2 SMNVEV (reference sequence). This CDR3 has 11 amino acids. The CDR3 loop reads CASSLMGRQFF. For the CDR3, the DNA is TGTGCCAGCAGTTTGATGGGGAGGCAGTTCTTC.

This rearrangement joins TRBV7-8 to TRBJ2-7; 15 nucleotides agree with TRBD2. V lost 1 base and J lost 2; bases outside the gene matches: 0. This CDR3 has 16 residues. The germline gives CDR1 SGHVS, CDR2 FQNEAQ. In DNA, the CDR3 is TGTGCCAGCAGCTTAGGGACTAGCGGGAGGGCCTACGAGCAGTACTTC. Protein sequence: CASSLGTSGRAYEQYF.

This clone was counted between two and nine times. This chain uses TRBV30 with TRBJ1-2; D is possibly TRBD1 (6 bases). The length of the CDR3 is 13 residues. Trimming removed 2 bases at V and 8 bases at J, with 15 bases between. Germline lookup yields CDR1 GTSNPN and CDR2 SVGIG (reference sequence). The CDR3 loop reads CAWSRGASGGYTF. CDR3 DNA sequence: TGTGCCTGGAGTCGGGGGGCGTCTGGGGGCTACACCTTC.

This clone was observed a single time. The sample has other DNA sequences that encode this CDR3 too. The V gene is TRBV9, the J gene TRBJ1-2; D may be TRBD1 (5 bases). This CDR3 is 14 amino acids long. Germline CDR1 is SGDLS and CDR2 is YYNGEE. Trimming cost V 0 bases and J 2 bases, with 8 bases left between them. CDR3 sequence reads: CASSVGQGNYGYTF. The DNA of the CDR3 is TGTGCCAGCAGCGTAGGGCAGGGCAACTATGGCTACACCTTC.

This chain joins TRBV6-1 and TRBJ2-3, with 8 bases aligning to TRBD1. V lost 1 base, J lost 2 bases, and 8 bases stayed unmatched. The V gene's germline CDR1 is MNHNS and CDR2 SASEGT. The CDR3 is 17 amino acids. The CDR3 region has the DNA TGTGCCAGCAGTGAAGGCGGCAGGGGGCTACTCACAGATACGCAGTATTTT. Amino acids: CASSEGGRGLLTDTQYF.

This sequence joins TRBV6-6 and TRBJ2-1; 8 bases line up with TRBD2. The ends lost 0 bases at V and 1 base at J; junction bases unmatched: 2. The CDR3 has 16 amino acids. The germline V gene has CDR1 MNHNY and CDR2 SVGAGI (reference sequence). Here the CDR3 DNA reads TGTGCCAGCAGTTACTCAGGCGGGAGGTCCTACAATGAGCAGTTCTTC. Its translation is CASSYSGGRSYNEQFF.

This clone was picked up one time. This chain joins TRBV29-1 and TRBJ2-7; 7 bases are a match to TRBD2. The V gene's germline CDR1 is SQVTM and CDR2 ANQGSEA. The CDR3 is made up of 14 amino acids. V lost 7 bases to trimming and J lost 7 bases; unmatched junction nucleotides: 16. This CDR3 is CSACTGFVGGEQYF. The DNA for the CDR3 is TGCAGCGCCTGCACGGGCTTTGTGGGGGGGGAGCAGTACTTC.

In its sample, this clone was seen once. J is TRBJ2-2 and V is TRBV6-1; 7 bases are shared with TRBD1. V was clipped by 10 bases and J by 6 bases; unmatched bases: 5. Germline-derived CDR1 and CDR2 are MNHNS and SASEGT. CDR3 size: 12 residues. CDR3 in amino acids: CATQQGSGELFF. CDR3 coding DNA: TGTGCCACCCAACAGGGGTCCGGGGAGCTGTTTTTT.

This chain links TRBV30 with TRBJ1-1; 7 bases map to TRBD1. The germline V gene encodes CDR1 GTSNPN and CDR2 SVGIG (reference sequence). CDR3 size: 12 residues. Losses at the gene ends were 5 bases for V and 7 bases for J; bases not matched to a gene: 7. The CDR3 loop reads CAWGQVRGEAFF. For the CDR3, the DNA is TGTGCCTGGGGACAGGTTAGGGGTGAAGCTTTCTTT.

In this sample, this clone turned up once. V gene TRBV19 combines with J gene TRBJ1-1; D is ambiguous. V dropped 5 bases and J dropped 4 bases, with 11 bases sitting between them. This CDR3 comprises 13 residues. Germline V CDR1 and CDR2: LNHDA, SQIVND (reference sequence). The CDR3 DNA sequence: TGTGCCAGTAGTCAACGAGCGGGCACTGAAGCTTTCTTT. Residues: CASSQRAGTEAFF.

The CDR3 spells CASTHPGRNTEAFF. Written as DNA, the CDR3 is TGTGCCAGCACCCACCCGGGGAGGAACACTGAAGCTTTCTTT. The chain recombines TRBV6-6 with TRBJ1-1, with no clear D. Trimming took off 7 bases at V and 1 base at J, with 13 bases between the two ends. This CDR3 comprises 14 residues. In germline, CDR1 is MNHNY, CDR2 SVGAGI (reference sequence).